The TCR beta chain under discussion was sequenced for a study of cytomegalovirus exposure and HLA in healthy donors. Every donor was a healthy person donating bone marrow. The study sampled nominally healthy donors, though unrecorded immune exposures were likely. Remarks on this clone: Its antigen is undetermined.

Vbeta (60) and Jbeta (13) primers were used in the PCR. The method was immunoSEQ multiplex PCR; TCRdb's version includes in-frame clones alone and lacks a portion of them. The sample lists around 150,000 clones, approximately 80% occurring once. CDR1 is SGHTA and CDR2 is FQGNSA in the germline V gene. This CDR3 region has 18 residues. J gave up 6 bases and V 6 bases, and 13 bases lay outside the gene matches. Study conclusions and caveats: Previously analyzed data showed that most TCR beta V segments were productive at a frequency of about 90% or about 30%. Researchers reported in a later analysis that common viral pathogens appeared linked to several top clusters.

Sample: PBMCs. The origin of this receptor is a man aged 25 to 40 in good health and CMV-seropositive. The rearrangement links TRBV7-2 to TRBJ2-2, with 13 bases that match TRBD2. CDR3 DNA: TGTGCCAGCAGGCTTAGAGGGTTCGGGACTAGCGGGGCCGGGGAGCTGTTTTTT. It specifies CASRLRGFGTSGAGELFF.